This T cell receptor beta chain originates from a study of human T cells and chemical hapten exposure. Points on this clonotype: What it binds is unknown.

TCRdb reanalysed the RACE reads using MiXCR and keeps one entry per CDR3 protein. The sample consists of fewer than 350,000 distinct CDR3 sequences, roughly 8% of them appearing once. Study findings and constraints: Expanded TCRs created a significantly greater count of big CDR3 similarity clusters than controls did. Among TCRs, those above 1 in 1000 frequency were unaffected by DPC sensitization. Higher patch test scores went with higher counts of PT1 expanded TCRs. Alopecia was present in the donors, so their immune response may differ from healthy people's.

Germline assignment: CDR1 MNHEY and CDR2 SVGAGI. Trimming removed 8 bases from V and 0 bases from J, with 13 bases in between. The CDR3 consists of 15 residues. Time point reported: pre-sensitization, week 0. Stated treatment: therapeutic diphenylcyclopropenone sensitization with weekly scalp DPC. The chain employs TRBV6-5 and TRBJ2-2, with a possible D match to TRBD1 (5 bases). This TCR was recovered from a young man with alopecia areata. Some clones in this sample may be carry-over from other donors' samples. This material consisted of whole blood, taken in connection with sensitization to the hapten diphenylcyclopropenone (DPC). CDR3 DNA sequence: TGTGCCAGCTGTAAACAGGCTACGAACACCGGGGAGCTGTTTTTT. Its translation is CASCKQATNTGELFF.